The 10 T cell receptor beta chains reported below all come from one sample, sequenced in a study of shared clonotypes between healthy human individuals. Only in-frame clones appear in the TCRdb table, and some are missing; sequencing was by immunoSEQ multiplex PCR. The sample shows approximately 470,000 clones, roughly 80% of them seen only once. Sequenced sample: PBMCs. These receptor sequences come from a woman aged 40 to 50 in good health. Some clones in this sample may be carry-over from other donors' samples.

This sequence joins TRBV10-3 and TRBJ2-1, with D perhaps TRBD2 (6 bases). Looked up from germline, CDR1 is ENHRY and CDR2 is SYGVKD. The CDR3 is made up of 14 amino acids. V was pared by 7 bases and J by 9 bases, with 19 bases between. CDR3 sequence (DNA): TGTGCCATCACCATGACTCCGGGAGAGATTGAGCAGTTCTTC. Protein: CAITMTPGEIEQFF.

In this sample, this clone turned up many times. The sample carries other DNA sequences with the same CDR3. The gene calls are TRBV7-2 and TRBJ1-2; D uncertain. Trimming cost V 5 bases and J 6 bases, with 16 bases left between them. Per germline, CDR1 SGHTA and CDR2 FQGNSA. CDR3 length: 14 residues. In DNA form, the CDR3 reads TGTGCCAGCAGCCCGGTTGTTCTGAGGGATGGCTACACCTTC. Its protein is CASSPVVLRDGYTF.

This rearrangement joins TRBV25-1 to TRBJ2-3; no definite D call. Germline V gene sequence: CDR1 MGHDK, CDR2 SYGVNS. V shed 2 bases and J shed 5 bases, with 8 bases lying between them. The CDR3 has 13 amino acids. In DNA form, the CDR3 reads TGTGCCAGCAGTGAAGGTTTGGGAGATACGCAGTATTTT. It is translated as CASSEGLGDTQYF.

This clone came up once. The gene calls are TRBV12-2 and TRBJ1-3. TRBV12-2 constitutes a pseudogene. The CDR3 covers 14 residues. CDR3 amino acids: CASRLIVSGNTIYF. The CDR3 region has the DNA TGTGCAAGTCGCTTAATCGTCTCTGGAAACACCATATATTTT.

The J gene is TRBJ2-7, the V gene TRBV10-3; 8 nucleotides match TRBD1. Germline loops: CDR1 ENHRY, CDR2 SYGVKD. Unmatched junction bases numbered 8, after V lost 11 bases and J lost 5 bases. CDR3 length equals 12 residues. For the CDR3, the DNA is TGTGCCTCGTGGACAGGGACGGACGAGCAGTACTTC. Translated, it gives CASWTGTDEQYF.

This chain connects TRBV4-1 to TRBJ1-2; 8 bases agree with TRBD1. Germline trimming cut 3 bases from V and 8 bases from J; bases unmatched to any gene: 8. The CDR3 extends over 14 amino acids. CDR1 MGHRA and CDR2 YSYEKL come from the germline V gene. This chain's CDR3 is CASSQPGQGRGYTF. CDR3 nucleotide sequence: TGCGCCAGCAGCCAGCCCGGACAGGGTCGGGGCTACACCTTC.

CDR3 DNA sequence: TGTGCCAGCAGCAAATGGGACGCGGCCGGTCCTTATGGCTACACCTTC. The encoded protein is CASSKWDAAGPYGYTF. The gene calls are TRBV21-1 and TRBJ1-2. TRBV21-1 is flagged as a pseudogene. The CDR3 covers 16 residues.

The rearrangement links TRBV5-6 to TRBJ2-7, with 7 bases aligning to TRBD2. V lost 4 bases and J lost 6; bases outside the gene matches: 10. Germline CDR1 reads SGHDT; CDR2 reads YYEEEE. The CDR3 covers 14 residues. CDR3 nucleotide sequence: TGTGCCAGCAGCCCCGTGGGTAGGGAGGGCGAGCAGTACTTC. As protein: CASSPVGREGEQYF.

This sequence joins TRBV19 and TRBJ1-2, with unresolved D. Trimming pared 7 bases from V and 4 bases from J, leaving 7 bases between. CDR3 length: 11 amino acids. Germline loops: CDR1 LNHDA, CDR2 SQIVND (reference sequence). This CDR3 is CASKASYGYTF. In DNA form, the CDR3 reads TGTGCCAGTAAGGCGTCCTATGGCTACACCTTC.

For this clone: This likely reflects a read error, since a far larger clone is one base away. This sequence joins TRBV18 and TRBJ1-1, with unresolved D. V was pared by 6 bases and J by 0 bases, with 14 bases between. This CDR3 is 15 amino acids long. Germline assignment: CDR1 KGHSH and CDR2 LQKENI. The CDR3 protein is CASSTRTGMNTEAFF. The CDR3 DNA sequence: TGTGCCAGCTCTACACGGACCGGCATGAACACTGAAGCTTTCTTT.